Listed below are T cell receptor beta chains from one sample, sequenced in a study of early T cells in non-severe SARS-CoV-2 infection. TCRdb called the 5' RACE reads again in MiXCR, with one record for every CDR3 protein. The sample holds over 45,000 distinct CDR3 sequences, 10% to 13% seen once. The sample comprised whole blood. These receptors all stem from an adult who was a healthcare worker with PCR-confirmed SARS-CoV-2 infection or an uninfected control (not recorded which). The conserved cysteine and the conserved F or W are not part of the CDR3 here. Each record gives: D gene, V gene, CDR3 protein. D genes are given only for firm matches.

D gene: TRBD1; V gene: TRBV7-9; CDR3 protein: ASSRTGEYGYT
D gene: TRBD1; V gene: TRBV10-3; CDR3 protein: AISDRGRGTNEKLF
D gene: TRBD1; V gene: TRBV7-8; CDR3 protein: ASSSTGQTYEQY
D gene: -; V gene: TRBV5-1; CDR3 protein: ASSLPGAGNEQF
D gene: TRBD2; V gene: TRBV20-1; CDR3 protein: SASLLAGGVYEQY
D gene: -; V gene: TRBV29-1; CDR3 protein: SVPGPTEAF
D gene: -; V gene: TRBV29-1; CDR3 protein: SVKQGLNTEAF
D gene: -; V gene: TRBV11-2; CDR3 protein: ASSLGVSFGELF
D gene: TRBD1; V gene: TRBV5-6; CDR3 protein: ASSLGGQGIDTQY
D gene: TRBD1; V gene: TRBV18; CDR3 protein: ASSPGTGEKYGYT
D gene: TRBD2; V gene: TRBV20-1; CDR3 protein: SAAGVLAKNIQY
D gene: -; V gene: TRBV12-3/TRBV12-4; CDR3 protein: ASSGVQETQY
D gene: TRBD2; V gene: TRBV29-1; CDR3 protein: SAAAGGWTSTDTQY
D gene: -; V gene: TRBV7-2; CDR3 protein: ASSPWGGPTDTQY
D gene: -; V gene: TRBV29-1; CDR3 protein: SVAGRLGNEQF
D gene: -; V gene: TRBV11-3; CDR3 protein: ASSLGGGGPYEQY
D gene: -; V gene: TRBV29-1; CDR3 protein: SVGGENYEQY
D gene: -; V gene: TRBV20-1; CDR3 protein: SARDVRGNSPLH
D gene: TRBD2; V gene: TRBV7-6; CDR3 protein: ASSSGLAGESREQY
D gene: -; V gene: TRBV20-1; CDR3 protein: SAPRPPAKTPDEQF
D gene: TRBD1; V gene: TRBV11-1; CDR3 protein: ASSSRDRLSYEQY
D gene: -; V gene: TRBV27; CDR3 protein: ASSFLGAFEAF
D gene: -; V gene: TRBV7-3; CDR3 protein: ASSLDPYNEQF
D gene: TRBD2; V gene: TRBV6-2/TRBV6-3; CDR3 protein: ASSYRTSGEQF
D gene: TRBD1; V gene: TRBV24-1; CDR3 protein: ATNRRTGELWSNQPQH
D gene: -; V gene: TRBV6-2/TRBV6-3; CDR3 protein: ASRDTAVRSQPQH
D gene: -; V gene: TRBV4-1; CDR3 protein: ASSPLNDEQF
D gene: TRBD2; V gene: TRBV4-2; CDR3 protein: ASSLLAGEATDTQY
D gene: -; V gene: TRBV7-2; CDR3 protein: ASSLQGDTQY
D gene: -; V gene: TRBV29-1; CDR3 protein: SVMGGTDTQY
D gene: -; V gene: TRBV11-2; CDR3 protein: ASSLDPGYRQPQH